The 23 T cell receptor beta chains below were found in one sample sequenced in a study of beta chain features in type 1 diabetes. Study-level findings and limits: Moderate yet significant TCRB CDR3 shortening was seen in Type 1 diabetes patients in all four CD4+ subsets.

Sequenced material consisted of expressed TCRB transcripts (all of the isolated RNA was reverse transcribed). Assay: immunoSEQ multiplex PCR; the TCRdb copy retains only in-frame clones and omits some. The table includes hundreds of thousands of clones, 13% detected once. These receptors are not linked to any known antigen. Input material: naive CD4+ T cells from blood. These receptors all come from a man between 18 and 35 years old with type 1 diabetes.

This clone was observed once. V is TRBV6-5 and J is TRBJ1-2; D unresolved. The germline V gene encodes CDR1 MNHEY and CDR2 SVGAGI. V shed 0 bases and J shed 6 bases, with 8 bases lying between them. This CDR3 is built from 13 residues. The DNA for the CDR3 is TGTGCCAGCAGTTACTCGATCTGGGATGGCTACACCTTC. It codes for CASSYSIWDGYTF.

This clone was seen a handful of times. The chain's CDR3 is CASSSVALRGMAGYGYTF. CDR3 DNA sequence: TGTGCCAGCAGCTCAGTGGCCCTGAGAGGGATGGCCGGCTATGGCTACACCTTC. The chain uses TRBV11-2 and TRBJ1-2; D is uncertain. V was cut by 4 bases and J by 4 bases, with 25 bases left in between. Germline CDR1 SGHAT, CDR2 FQNNGV. The CDR3 is made up of 18 amino acids.

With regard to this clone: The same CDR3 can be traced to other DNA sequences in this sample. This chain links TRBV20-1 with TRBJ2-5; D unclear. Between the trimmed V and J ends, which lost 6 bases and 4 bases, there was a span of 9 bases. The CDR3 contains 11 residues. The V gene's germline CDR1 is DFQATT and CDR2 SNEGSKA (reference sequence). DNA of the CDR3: TGCAGTGCGAGTAAGGGAGAGACCCAGTACTTC. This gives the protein CSASKGETQYF.

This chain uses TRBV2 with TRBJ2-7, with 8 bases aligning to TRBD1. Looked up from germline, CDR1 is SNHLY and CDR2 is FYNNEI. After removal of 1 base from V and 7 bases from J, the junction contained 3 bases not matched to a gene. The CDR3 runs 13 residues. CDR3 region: CASSEGWDREQYF. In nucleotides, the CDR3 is TGTGCCAGCAGTGAAGGATGGGACAGGGAGCAGTACTTC.

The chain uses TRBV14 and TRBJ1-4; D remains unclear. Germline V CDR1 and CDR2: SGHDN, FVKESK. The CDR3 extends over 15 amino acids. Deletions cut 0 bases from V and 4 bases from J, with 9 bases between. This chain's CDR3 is CASSQDWQVNEKLFF. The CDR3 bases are TGTGCCAGCAGCCAAGATTGGCAGGTTAATGAAAAACTGTTTTTT.

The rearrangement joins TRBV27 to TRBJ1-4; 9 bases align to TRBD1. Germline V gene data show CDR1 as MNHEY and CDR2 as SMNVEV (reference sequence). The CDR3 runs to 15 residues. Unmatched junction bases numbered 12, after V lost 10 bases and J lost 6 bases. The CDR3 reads CATQSLGTGHEKLFF. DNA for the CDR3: TGTGCCACCCAATCCCTGGGGACAGGGCATGAAAAACTGTTTTTT.

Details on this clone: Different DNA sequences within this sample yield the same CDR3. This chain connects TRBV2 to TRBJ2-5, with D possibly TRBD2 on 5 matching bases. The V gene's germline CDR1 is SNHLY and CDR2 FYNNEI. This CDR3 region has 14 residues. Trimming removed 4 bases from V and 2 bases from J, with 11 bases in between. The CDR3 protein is CASSGPGGQETQYF. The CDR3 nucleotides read TGTGCCAGCAGTGGCCCTGGCGGGCAAGAGACCCAGTACTTC.

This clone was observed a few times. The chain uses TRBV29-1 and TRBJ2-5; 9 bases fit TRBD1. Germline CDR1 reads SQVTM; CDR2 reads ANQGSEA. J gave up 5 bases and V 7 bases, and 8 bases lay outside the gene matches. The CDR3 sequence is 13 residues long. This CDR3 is CSDTGGGGETQYF. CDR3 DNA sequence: TGCAGCGATACAGGGGGCGGAGGGGAGACCCAGTACTTC.

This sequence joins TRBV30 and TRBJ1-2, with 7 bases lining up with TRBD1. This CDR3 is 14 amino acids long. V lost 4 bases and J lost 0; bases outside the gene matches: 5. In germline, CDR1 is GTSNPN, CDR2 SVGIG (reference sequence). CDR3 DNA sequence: TGTGCCTGGACATTAGGGACAGCTAACTATGGCTACACCTTC. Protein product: CAWTLGTANYGYTF.

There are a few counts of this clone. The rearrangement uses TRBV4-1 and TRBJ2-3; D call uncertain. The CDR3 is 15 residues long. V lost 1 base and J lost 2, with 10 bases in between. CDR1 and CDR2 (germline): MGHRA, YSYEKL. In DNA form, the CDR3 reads TGCGCCAGCAGCCAAGTCCAGGACCCCACAGATACGCAGTATTTT. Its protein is CASSQVQDPTDTQYF.

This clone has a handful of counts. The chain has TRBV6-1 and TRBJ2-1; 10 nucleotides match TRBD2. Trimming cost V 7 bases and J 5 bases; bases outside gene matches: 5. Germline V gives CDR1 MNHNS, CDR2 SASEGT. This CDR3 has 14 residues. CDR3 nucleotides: TGTGCCAGCACCTGGACTAGCGGCCACAATGAGCAGTTCTTC. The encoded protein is CASTWTSGHNEQFF.

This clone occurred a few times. DNA for the CDR3: TGTGCCAGTAAAGACGAGACAGCGGATTCGGGGCGGCAGTTCTTC. Amino acid sequence: CASKDETADSGRQFF. The chain combines TRBV19 with TRBJ2-1, with D perhaps matching TRBD1 or TRBD2 (5 bases each). The CDR3 totals 15 residues. V lost 7 bases and J 12 bases, leaving 25 bases between the germline ends. CDR1 is LNHDA, CDR2 SQIVND, per germline (reference sequence).

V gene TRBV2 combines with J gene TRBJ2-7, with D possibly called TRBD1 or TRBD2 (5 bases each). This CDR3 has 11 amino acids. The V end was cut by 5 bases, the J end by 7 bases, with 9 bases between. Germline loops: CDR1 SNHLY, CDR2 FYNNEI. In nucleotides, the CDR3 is TGTGCCAGCAGTTGGGACCGGGAGCAGTACTTC. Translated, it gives CASSWDREQYF. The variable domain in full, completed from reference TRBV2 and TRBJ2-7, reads EPEVTQTPSHQVTQMGQEVILRCVPISNHLYFYWYRQILGQKVEFLVSFYNNEISEKSEIFDDQFSVERPDGSNFTLKIRSTKLEDSAMYFCASSWDREQYFGPGTRLTVT.

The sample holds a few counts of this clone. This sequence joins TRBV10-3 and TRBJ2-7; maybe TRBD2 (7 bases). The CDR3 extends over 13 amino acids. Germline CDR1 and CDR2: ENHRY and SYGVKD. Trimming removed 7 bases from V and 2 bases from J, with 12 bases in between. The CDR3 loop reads CAIMGGGTYEQYF. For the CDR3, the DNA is TGTGCCATCATGGGAGGGGGGACCTACGAGCAGTACTTC.

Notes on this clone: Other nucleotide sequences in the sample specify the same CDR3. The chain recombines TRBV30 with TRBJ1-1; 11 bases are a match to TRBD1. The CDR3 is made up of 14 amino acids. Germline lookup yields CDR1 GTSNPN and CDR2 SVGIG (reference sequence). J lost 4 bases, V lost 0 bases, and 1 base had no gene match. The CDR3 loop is CAWSVGTGGTEAFF. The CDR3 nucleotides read TGTGCCTGGAGTGTCGGGACAGGGGGCACTGAAGCTTTCTTT.

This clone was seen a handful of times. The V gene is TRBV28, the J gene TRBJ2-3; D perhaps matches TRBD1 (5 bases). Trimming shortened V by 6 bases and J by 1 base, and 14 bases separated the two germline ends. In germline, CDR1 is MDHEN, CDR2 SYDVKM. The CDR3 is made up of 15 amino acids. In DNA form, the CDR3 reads TGTGCCAGCAGACCGCAGACAGCTGGCACAGATACGCAGTATTTT. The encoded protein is CASRPQTAGTDTQYF.

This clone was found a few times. The CDR3 region is CASSSSGNEKLFF. In DNA form, the CDR3 reads TGTGCCAGCAGCTCTTCGGGTAATGAAAAACTGTTTTTT. The V and J genes are TRBV7-9 and TRBJ1-4; no definite D call. CDR1 and CDR2 (germline): SEHNR, FQNEAQ (reference sequence). The CDR3 is 13 residues long. V was shortened by 4 bases and J by 4 bases, with 7 bases between the two germline ends.

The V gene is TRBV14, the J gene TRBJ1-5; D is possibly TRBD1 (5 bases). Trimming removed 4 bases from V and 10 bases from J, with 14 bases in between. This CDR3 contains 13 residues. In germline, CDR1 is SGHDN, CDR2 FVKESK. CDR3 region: CASSPEGMSPQHF. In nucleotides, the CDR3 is TGTGCCAGCAGCCCGGAGGGGATGTCTCCCCAGCATTTT.

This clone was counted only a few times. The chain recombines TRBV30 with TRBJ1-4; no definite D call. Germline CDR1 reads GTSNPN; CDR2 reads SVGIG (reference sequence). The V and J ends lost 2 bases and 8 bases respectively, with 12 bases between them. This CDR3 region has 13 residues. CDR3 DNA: TGTGCCTGGAGTAACTCACTGAGGGAAAAACTGTTTTTT. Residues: CAWSNSLREKLFF. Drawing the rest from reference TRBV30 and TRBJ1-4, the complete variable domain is SQTIHQWPATLVQPVGSPLSLECTVEGTSNPNLYWYRQAAGRGLQLLFYSVGIGQISSEVPQNLSASRPQDRQFILSSKKLLLSDSGFYLCAWSNSLREKLFFGSGTQLSVL.

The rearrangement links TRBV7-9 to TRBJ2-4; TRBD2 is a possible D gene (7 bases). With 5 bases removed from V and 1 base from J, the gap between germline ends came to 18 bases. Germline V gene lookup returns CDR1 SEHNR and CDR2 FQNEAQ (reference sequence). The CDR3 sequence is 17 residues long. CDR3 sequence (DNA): TGTGCCAGCAGCGTAATACAGGGAGGGGCGGCCAAAAACATTCAGTACTTC. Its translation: CASSVIQGGAAKNIQYF. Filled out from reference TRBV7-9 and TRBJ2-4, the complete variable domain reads DTGVSQNPRHKITKRGQNVTFRCDPISEHNRLYWYRQTLGQGPEFLTYFQNEAQLEKSRLLSDRFSAERPKGSFSTLEIQRTEQGDSAMYLCASSVIQGGAAKNIQYFGAGTRLSVL.

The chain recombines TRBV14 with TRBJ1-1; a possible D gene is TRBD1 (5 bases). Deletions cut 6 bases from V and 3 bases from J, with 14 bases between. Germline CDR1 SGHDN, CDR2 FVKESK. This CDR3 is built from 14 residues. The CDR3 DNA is TGTGCCAGCAGGCCTCCAGGGTCGCACACTGAAGCTTTCTTT. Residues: CASRPPGSHTEAFF.

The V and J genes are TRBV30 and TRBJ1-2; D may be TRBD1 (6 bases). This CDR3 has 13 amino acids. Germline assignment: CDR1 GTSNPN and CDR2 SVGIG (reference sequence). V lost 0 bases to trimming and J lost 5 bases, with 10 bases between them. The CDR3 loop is CAWSVQQGYGYTF. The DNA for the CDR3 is TGTGCCTGGAGTGTACAACAGGGATATGGCTACACCTTC. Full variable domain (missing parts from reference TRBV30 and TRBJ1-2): SQTIHQWPATLVQPVGSPLSLECTVEGTSNPNLYWYRQAAGRGLQLLFYSVGIGQISSEVPQNLSASRPQDRQFILSSKKLLLSDSGFYLCAWSVQQGYGYTFGSGTRLTVV.

The CDR3 DNA reads as TGTGCCAGCAGCTTAGCGGCTAGCGGGGCCTACAATGAGCAGTTCTTC. It encodes CASSLAASGAYNEQFF. The rearrangement links TRBV7-2 to TRBJ2-1, with TRBD2 matching 9 bases. The J segment lost 2 bases and the V segment lost 0 bases, leaving 2 bases of the junction unmatched. Germline V lookup: CDR1 SGHTA, CDR2 FQGNSA. The CDR3 consists of 16 residues.